This T cell receptor (beta chain) was recovered during a study of identical twins. This clonotype has only a few counts. Its antigen remains unknown. Findings and caveats of the study: Out-of-frame beta chain sequences displayed weaker excess sharing between twins. The study found excess low generation probability among twin-shared out-of-frame alpha sequences. Conclusions leaned on cross-sectional statistical analysis and did not track the same donors over time. Insertion counts were lower in abundant cord blood beta clonotypes, a trend that memory repertoires did not show.

TCRdb fed the 5' RACE reads into MiXCR, producing one record per CDR3 protein. The sample has approximately 670,000 distinct CDR3 sequences, roughly 6.2% seen once; the top ten hold approximately 1.6%. The CDR3 is 17 residues long. J lost 7 bases, V lost 5 bases, and 17 bases had no gene match. Germline CDR1 is SGHTA and CDR2 is FQGNSA. The rearrangement uses TRBV7-2 and TRBJ2-3; 8 nucleotides match TRBD2. The TCR sequence derives from a man younger than 35 in good health. Sequenced input: naive T cells sorted from blood. CDR3 sequence: CASSPHRASGGKNTQYF. CDR3 in DNA: TGTGCCAGCAGCCCCCACCGGGCGTCGGGAGGGAAAAATACGCAGTATTTT.